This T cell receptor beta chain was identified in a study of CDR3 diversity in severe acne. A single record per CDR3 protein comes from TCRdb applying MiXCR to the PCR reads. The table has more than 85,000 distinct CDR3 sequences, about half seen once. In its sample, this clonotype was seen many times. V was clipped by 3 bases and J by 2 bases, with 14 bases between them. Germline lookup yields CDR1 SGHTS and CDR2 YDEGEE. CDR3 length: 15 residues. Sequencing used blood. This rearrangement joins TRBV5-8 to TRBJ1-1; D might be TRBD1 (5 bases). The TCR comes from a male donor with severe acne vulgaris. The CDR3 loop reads CASSSLQGANTEAFF. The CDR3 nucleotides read TGTGCCAGCAGCTCACTTCAAGGGGCAAACACTGAAGCTTTCTTT. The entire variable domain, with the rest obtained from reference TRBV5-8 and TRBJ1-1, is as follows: EAGVTQSPTHLIKTRGQQATLRCSPISGHTSVYWYQQALGLGLQFLLWYDEGEERNRGNFPPRFSGRQFPNYSSELNVNALELEDSALYLCASSSLQGANTEAFFGQGTRLTVV.